This paragraph covers one TCR beta chain sequence. The data stem from a study of blood T cells in healthy people across ages. Trimming stripped 6 bases from V and 3 bases from J, with 15 bases between. This CDR3 comprises 14 residues. A sample-barcoded 5' primer and a J-beta primer mix were used in a second PCR of roughly 7 to 11 cycles. Samples each returned at least 2.5 million CDR3-containing paired-end reads. MiXCR, applied by TCRdb to the 5' RACE reads, yields one record per CDR3 protein. The sample yields approximately 770,000 distinct CDR3 sequences, 55% to 70% seen once. The J gene is TRBJ2-7, the V gene TRBV12-3 or TRBV12-4; possibly TRBD1 or TRBD2 for D (5 bases each). The sample was blood. This receptor was identified in a man younger than 45 in good health. The CDR3 DNA sequence: TGTGCCAGCAGGGCATCCGGGGACCACTACGAGCAGTACTTC. Its translation: CASRASGDHYEQYF.